This T cell receptor (beta chain) appears in the sequencing data of a study of blood T cell repertoires in COVID-19. For the study at large: Acute-phase and convalescent COVID-19 samples originated in the United States, Italy and Spain.

Repertoires were generated with immunoSEQ multiplex PCR, while TCRdb's copy carries only in-frame clones and drops some. The table records 200,000 to 300,000 clones, roughly 86% of them present only once. The CDR3 totals 15 residues. V lost 0 bases and J lost 0, with 6 bases in between. Germline CDR1 MNHNY, CDR2 SVGAGI (reference sequence). Sequences were obtained from peripheral blood. The rearrangement joins TRBV6-6 to TRBJ1-3, with no clear D. This TCR was recovered from a woman in her sixties or seventies with active or convalescent COVID-19. The CDR3 here is CASSYSGSSGNTIYF. Written as DNA, the CDR3 is TGTGCCAGCAGTTACTCAGGGAGCTCTGGAAACACCATATATTTT.